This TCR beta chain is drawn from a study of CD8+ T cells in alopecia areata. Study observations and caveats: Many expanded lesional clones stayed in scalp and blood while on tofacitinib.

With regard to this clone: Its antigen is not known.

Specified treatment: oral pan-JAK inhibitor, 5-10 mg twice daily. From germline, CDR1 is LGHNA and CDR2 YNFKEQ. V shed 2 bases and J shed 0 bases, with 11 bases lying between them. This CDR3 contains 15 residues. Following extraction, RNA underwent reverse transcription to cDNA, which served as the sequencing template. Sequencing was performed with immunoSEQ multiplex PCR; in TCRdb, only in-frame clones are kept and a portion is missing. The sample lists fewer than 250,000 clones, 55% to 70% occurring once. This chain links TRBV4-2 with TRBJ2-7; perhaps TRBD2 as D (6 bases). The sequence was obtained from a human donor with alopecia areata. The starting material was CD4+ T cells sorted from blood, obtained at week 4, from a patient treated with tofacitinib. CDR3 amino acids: CASSQTGASSYEQYF. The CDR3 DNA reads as TGTGCCAGCAGCCAAACGGGAGCGAGCTCCTACGAGCAGTACTTC.